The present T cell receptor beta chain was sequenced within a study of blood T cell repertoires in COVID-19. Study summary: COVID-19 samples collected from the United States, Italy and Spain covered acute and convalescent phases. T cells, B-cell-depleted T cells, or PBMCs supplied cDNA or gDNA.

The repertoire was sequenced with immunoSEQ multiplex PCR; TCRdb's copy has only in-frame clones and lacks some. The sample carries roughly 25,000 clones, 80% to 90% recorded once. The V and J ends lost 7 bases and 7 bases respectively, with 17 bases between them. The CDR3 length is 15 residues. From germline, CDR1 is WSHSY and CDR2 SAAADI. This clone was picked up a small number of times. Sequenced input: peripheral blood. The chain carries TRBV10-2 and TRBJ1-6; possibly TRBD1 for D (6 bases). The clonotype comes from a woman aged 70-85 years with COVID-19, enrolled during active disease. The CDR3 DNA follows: TGCGCCAGCACCGAAACTGGACAGCTAAATTCACCCCTCCACTTT. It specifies CASTETGQLNSPLHF.